This note documents a single TCR beta chain sequence. The data derive from a study of CD8+CD57+ T cells in acquired aplastic anemia. Turning to the study itself: Healthy-donor CD4+ cells averaged about 11 million reads.

For CDR3 and TCR beta VDJ profiling, genomic DNA was the template used. MiXCR was run by TCRdb on the reads, yielding one entry per CDR3 protein. The repertoire holds about 160,000 distinct CDR3 sequences, with roughly 45% as singletons. This sequence originates from a human donor in good health. The material sequenced was sorted CD4+, CD8+, or CD8+CD57+ T cells (not recorded which) from PBMCs.

For the CDR3, the DNA is TGTGCCAGCATACCTCCGGACACTTACCTCTATCAGCCCCAGCATTTT. It specifies CASIPPDTYLYQPQHF. The V gene is TRBV12-1, the J gene TRBJ1-5; TRBD1 was called by the table and not checked on the DNA. TRBV12-1 is noted as a pseudogene. The CDR3 covers 16 residues.